These 23 T cell receptor beta chains were sequenced from one sample in a study of technical replicates of blood from four donors. Using immunoSEQ multiplex PCR, the repertoire was profiled, and TCRdb retains in-frame clones only, with some absent. This sample has roughly 87,000 clones; 90% to 95% occur once, and the top ten carry 0.3% to 0.45%. What was sequenced was T cells isolated from PBMCs. Source of these receptors: a human donor in good health.

The table lists this clone with a few counts. V usage is TRBV25-1 and J usage is TRBJ2-2; TRBD1 is a possible D gene (6 bases). V was shortened by 3 bases and J by 3 bases, with 8 bases between the two germline ends. Per germline, CDR1 MGHDK and CDR2 SYGVNS. CDR3 length: 14 amino acids. The CDR3 reads CASSDHRDTGELFF. CDR3 nucleotide sequence: TGTGCCAGCAGTGACCACAGGGACACCGGGGAGCTGTTTTTT.

The J gene is TRBJ2-2, the V gene TRBV2, with a possible D match to TRBD2 (6 bases). V was clipped by 6 bases and J by 1 base, with 9 bases between them. Germline V gene data show CDR1 as SNHLY and CDR2 as FYNNEI. The CDR3 runs 14 residues. The CDR3 is CASRLAENTGELFF. The CDR3 DNA is TGTGCCAGCAGACTAGCCGAGAACACCGGGGAGCTGTTTTTT.

The rearrangement uses TRBV5-5 and TRBJ2-1; D is ambiguous. Germline CDR1 reads SGHKS; CDR2 reads YYEKEE (reference sequence). The CDR3 is made up of 14 amino acids. The V end was cut by 9 bases, the J end by 5 bases, with 18 bases between. CDR3 amino acids: CATNRLVLNNEQFF. The CDR3, as DNA: TGTGCCACCAACCGCCTGGTGCTAAACAATGAGCAGTTCTTC. Looking up the rest from reference TRBV5-5 and TRBJ2-1 gives the full variable domain: DAGVTQSPTHLIKTRGQQVTLRCSPISGHKSVSWYQQVLGQGPQFIFQYYEKEERGRGNFPDRFSARQFPNYSSELNVNALLLGDSALYLCATNRLVLNNEQFFGPGTRLTVL.

V and J are TRBV4-1 and TRBJ1-1; 9 nucleotides line up with TRBD1. V shed 2 bases and J 1 base; nucleotides not matched to a gene: 2. Germline V gives CDR1 MGHRA, CDR2 YSYEKL. The CDR3 contains 15 residues. Here the CDR3 reads CASSQNRGPNTEAFF. CDR3 nucleotides: TGCGCCAGCAGCCAAAACAGGGGGCCGAACACTGAAGCTTTCTTT.

V usage is TRBV19 and J usage is TRBJ1-3; 7 nucleotides align to TRBD1. Trimming took 3 bases from V and 0 from J; bases not matched to a gene: 5. The V gene's germline CDR1 is LNHDA and CDR2 SQIVND (reference sequence). There are 16 residues in the CDR3. CDR3 DNA: TGTGCCAGTAGTATCAAGGCAGGGGGCTCTGGAAACACCATATATTTT. Amino acids: CASSIKAGGSGNTIYF.

The sample holds one count of this clone. The chain carries TRBV27 and TRBJ2-7; the D gene is possibly TRBD1 (6 bases). Germline V gene data show CDR1 as MNHEY and CDR2 as SMNVEV (reference sequence). This CDR3 is built from 16 residues. Deletions cut 6 bases from V and 0 bases from J, with 18 bases between. CDR3 residues: CASRDFTGTSSYEQYF. The CDR3 DNA follows: TGTGCCAGCAGGGACTTTACCGGGACAAGCTCCTACGAGCAGTACTTC.

The chain's CDR3 is CSVEPELTSYNEQFF. CDR3 coding DNA: TGCAGCGTTGAGCCGGAGCTGACTAGCTACAATGAGCAGTTCTTC. The chain employs TRBV29-1 and TRBJ2-1, with D possibly TRBD2 on 6 matching bases. Germline lookup yields CDR1 SQVTM and CDR2 ANQGSEA. The length of the CDR3 is 15 residues. V lost 3 bases, J lost 3 bases, and 15 bases lay in between.

The chain is built from TRBV13 and TRBJ2-7, with 9 bases that match TRBD1. Germline assignment: CDR1 PRHDT and CDR2 FYEKMQ (reference sequence). Unmatched junction bases numbered 6, after V lost 4 bases and J lost 2 bases. The CDR3 sequence is 15 residues long. The CDR3, as DNA: TGTGCCAGCAGCTCGAGACAGGGGGGCACCTACGAGCAGTACTTC. This sequence encodes CASSSRQGGTYEQYF. The variable domain in full, completed from reference TRBV13 and TRBJ2-7, reads AAGVIQSPRHLIKEKRETATLKCYPIPRHDTVYWYQQGPGQDPQFLISFYEKMQSDKGSIPDRFSAQQFSDYHSELNMSSLELGDSALYFCASSSRQGGTYEQYFGPGTRLTVT.

This clone was picked up one time. The genes are TRBV28 and TRBJ2-7, with D possibly being TRBD1 (5 bases). The CDR3 extends over 12 amino acids. V was trimmed by 8 bases and J by 1 base, leaving 9 bases between them. Germline values: CDR1 MDHEN, CDR2 SYDVKM. CDR3 bases: TGTGCCAGCGACAGTTCGTCCTACGAGCAGTACTTC. It translates to CASDSSSYEQYF. The whole variable domain, remainder taken from reference TRBV28 and TRBJ2-7, is DVKVTQSSRYLVKRTGEKVFLECVQDMDHENMFWYRQDPGLGLRLIYFSYDVKMKEKGDIPEGYSVSREKKERFSLILESASTNQTSMYLCASDSSSYEQYFGPGTRLTVT.

This clone was seen just once. The chain has TRBV20-1 and TRBJ1-4; no clear D. The CDR3 runs to 11 residues. Trimming shortened V by 6 bases and J by 4 bases, and 6 bases separated the two germline ends. CDR1 and CDR2 (germline): DFQATT, SNEGSKA (reference sequence). CDR3 sequence reads: CSALINEKLFF. DNA for the CDR3: TGCAGTGCACTCATTAATGAAAAACTGTTTTTT.

The J gene is TRBJ2-7, the V gene TRBV10-3; 9 bases line up with TRBD2. CDR3 length: 14 amino acids. Trimming at V came to 5 bases and at J to 6 bases, leaving 8 bases not matched to a gene. Germline CDR1 reads ENHRY; CDR2 reads SYGVKD. The DNA for the CDR3 is TGTGCCATCAGTCGGCGGGAGGGGTATACCGAGCAGTACTTC. Protein product: CAISRREGYTEQYF.

The gene calls are TRBV5-6 and TRBJ2-7; TRBD2 matches 7 bases. Germline assignment: CDR1 SGHDT and CDR2 YYEEEE. The CDR3 is 15 residues long. V lost 4 bases and J lost 0; bases outside the gene matches: 7. The CDR3 loop reads CASSQSGTPSYEQYF. CDR3 in DNA: TGTGCCAGCAGCCAAAGCGGGACCCCCTCCTACGAGCAGTACTTC. Based on the CDR3 plus reference TRBV5-6 and TRBJ2-7, the full variable domain is DAGVTQSPTHLIKTRGQQVTLRCSPKSGHDTVSWYQQALGQGPQFIFQYYEEEERQRGNFPDRFSGHQFPNYSSELNVNALLLGDSALYLCASSQSGTPSYEQYFGPGTRLTVT.

The rearrangement links TRBV30 to TRBJ2-3, with TRBD1 matching 9 bases. CDR1 and CDR2 (germline): GTSNPN, SVGIG (reference sequence). This CDR3 comprises 14 residues. V lost 0 bases and J lost 13; bases outside the gene matches: 11. The CDR3 bases are TGTGCCTGGAGTGTAGCCATGACAGGGGGGATAGAGTATTTT. This sequence encodes CAWSVAMTGGIEYF.

J is TRBJ1-2 and V is TRBV28; 7 nucleotides agree with TRBD1. From germline, CDR1 is MDHEN and CDR2 SYDVKM. With V trimmed by 7 bases and J by 14 bases, 16 bases remained unmatched. This CDR3 region has 13 residues. The chain's CDR3 is CASKGGFPLALTF. The CDR3 bases are TGTGCCAGCAAAGGGGGCTTCCCTTTGGCTTTGACCTTC.

The gene calls are TRBV19 and TRBJ2-7, with 16 positions matching TRBD2. Losses at the gene ends were 4 bases for V and 4 bases for J; bases not matched to a gene: 7. Germline values: CDR1 LNHDA, CDR2 SQIVND (reference sequence). CDR3 size: 17 residues. CDR3 in amino acids: CASSKGLAGGPRYEQYF. CDR3 bases: TGTGCCAGTAGTAAGGGACTAGCGGGAGGGCCAAGGTACGAGCAGTACTTC.

The rearrangement links TRBV4-3 to TRBJ2-3, with a tentative D call TRBD1 (6 bases). Trimming pared 1 base from V and 2 bases from J, leaving 10 bases between. The germline V gene encodes CDR1 LGHNA and CDR2 YSLEER. The CDR3 runs 15 residues. CDR3 amino acids: CASSQVGGFTDTQYF. Written as DNA, the CDR3 is TGCGCCAGCAGCCAAGTAGGGGGTTTCACAGATACGCAGTATTTT.

This rearrangement joins TRBV27 to TRBJ1-5, with 7 positions matching TRBD1. Trimming at V came to 3 bases and at J to 4 bases, leaving 6 bases not matched to a gene. Germline CDR1 and CDR2: MNHEY and SMNVEV (reference sequence). This CDR3 spans 15 amino acids. The CDR3 sequence is CASSFLTGENQPQHF. In nucleotides, the CDR3 is TGTGCCAGCAGTTTCCTCACAGGGGAGAATCAGCCCCAGCATTTT.

The DNA of the CDR3 is TGTGCCAGCAGCCGGAGGGGAGAGACCCAGTACTTC. Its protein is CASSRRGETQYF. The J gene is TRBJ2-5, the V gene TRBV27, with D perhaps matching TRBD2 (6 bases). Trimming left V 6 bases short and J 4 bases short, with 9 bases between. CDR3 length: 12 residues. The V gene's germline CDR1 is MNHEY and CDR2 SMNVEV (reference sequence).

The V call is TRBV28, the J call TRBJ2-1; 7 nucleotides agree with TRBD2. V dropped 7 bases and J dropped 9; count of bases not matched to a gene: 9. The germline V gene has CDR1 MDHEN and CDR2 SYDVKM. CDR3 length: 13 residues. The CDR3 DNA is TGTGCCAGCACCAACCGGGGGGAAATTGAGCAGTTCTTC. This translates into CASTNRGEIEQFF.

This sequence joins TRBV6-1 and TRBJ2-5, with D tentatively TRBD2 (6 bases). Germline loops: CDR1 MNHNS, CDR2 SASEGT. The CDR3 is 14 residues long. Trimming shortened V by 4 bases and J by 4 bases, and 13 bases separated the two germline ends. The CDR3 bases are TGTGCCAGCAGTGCCTGGACTATAGGAGAGACCCAGTACTTC. It translates to CASSAWTIGETQYF.

This rearrangement joins TRBV30 to TRBJ2-3, with 7 positions matching TRBD2. Germline loops: CDR1 GTSNPN, CDR2 SVGIG (reference sequence). V was clipped by 2 bases and J by 2 bases; unmatched bases: 4. The CDR3 runs to 14 residues. CDR3 in DNA: TGTGCCTGGAGTCTCAGCGGGGACACAGATACGCAGTATTTT. Translated: CAWSLSGDTDTQYF.

The chain recombines TRBV7-9 with TRBJ1-1, with 7 bases identical to TRBD1. CDR1 and CDR2 (germline): SEHNR, FQNEAQ (reference sequence). The CDR3 spans 13 residues. After removal of 8 bases from V and 3 bases from J, the junction contained 6 bases not matched to a gene. The CDR3 here is CASSLDRDTEAFF. The CDR3 DNA sequence: TGTGCCAGCTCCTTAGACAGGGACACTGAAGCTTTCTTT.

As for this clone: One end of the junction is discordant with germline, which a read error may explain. This rearrangement joins TRBV7-7 to TRBJ2-3; 14 bases fit TRBD2. Per germline, CDR1 SSHAT and CDR2 FNYEAQ (reference sequence). The CDR3 runs 16 residues. DNA for the CDR3: TGTGCTAGCAGCTTAGGGACTAGCGGGAGTGGAGATACGCAGTATTTT. Amino acid sequence: CASSLGTSGSGDTQYF.